What follows describes a single TCR beta chain. A much larger clonotype is one base distant, so this may be a read error. The data are from a study of regulatory T cells in long-lasting Graves disease. Per the germline V gene, CDR1 is SNHLY and CDR2 is FYNNEI. V was pared by 4 bases and J by 2 bases, with 6 bases of the junction left unmatched. This CDR3 spans 15 amino acids. Investigators prepared the TCR beta libraries by applying iRepertoire HTBI primers and Arm-PCR of CDR3 regions. In TCRdb, the multiplex PCR reads were re-called with MiXCR into one record per CDR3 protein. The sample lists about 470,000 distinct CDR3 sequences, about a fifth occurring once. Time point meaning: persistent/refractory GD, antithyroid drugs over 5 years with positive TRAb. RNA from PBMCs was the source of the TCR library.

The sample in question was peripheral blood mononuclear cells (PBMCs), obtained when the disease was refractory, from a patient treated with antithyroid drugs. This chain joins TRBV2 and TRBJ2-7, with 9 bases matching TRBD1. This TCR came from a female donor with Graves disease. This CDR3 reads CASSGARTGAYEQYF. DNA of the CDR3: TGTGCCAGCAGTGGCGCGAGGACAGGGGCCTACGAGCAGTACTTC.